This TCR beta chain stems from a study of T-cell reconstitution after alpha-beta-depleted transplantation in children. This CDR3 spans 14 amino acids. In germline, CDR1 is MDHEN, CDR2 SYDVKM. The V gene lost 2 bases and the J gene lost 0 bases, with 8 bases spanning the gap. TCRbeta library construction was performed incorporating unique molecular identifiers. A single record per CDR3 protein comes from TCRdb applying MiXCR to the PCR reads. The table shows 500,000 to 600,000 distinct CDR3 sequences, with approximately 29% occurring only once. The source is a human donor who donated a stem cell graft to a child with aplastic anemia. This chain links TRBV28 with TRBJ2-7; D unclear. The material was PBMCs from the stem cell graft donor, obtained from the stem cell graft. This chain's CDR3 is CASSLGPVSYEQYF. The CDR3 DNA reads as TGTGCCAGCAGTTTAGGACCGGTCTCCTACGAGCAGTACTTC.